This T cell receptor beta chain was observed in a study of blood T cell repertoires in COVID-19. Germline lookup yields CDR1 MNHEY and CDR2 SMNVEV (reference sequence). The CDR3 is made up of 14 amino acids. The germline V and J ends were trimmed by 0 bases and 8 bases, with 10 bases remaining between them. Clones were read by immunoSEQ multiplex PCR, and TCRdb kept only the in-frame ones, dropping some. This sample carries some 100,000 clones, 80% to 90% of them seen once, and the ten largest clones take 7.9%. This chain connects TRBV27 to TRBJ1-4; D possibly corresponds to TRBD1 (6 bases). The source is a woman aged 80 or older with active or convalescent COVID-19. The material sequenced was peripheral blood. This CDR3 is CASSLSAGVEKLFF. CDR3 sequence (DNA): TGTGCCAGCAGTTTATCCGCAGGGGTAGAAAAACTGTTTTTT.